This T cell receptor (beta chain) was sequenced in a study of STAT5B mutations in CD4+ large granular lymphocyte leukemia. Looking at the study overall: Among healthy donors, a particular HLA allele went with more CDR3 'QG' motifs.

Assay used: immunoSEQ multiplex PCR; TCRdb lists only in-frame clones, some missing. The repertoire holds tens of thousands of clones, 70% to 90% seen once, with approximately 1.3% in the top ten. The germline CDR1 and CDR2 sequences are SGHRS and YFSETQ. Trimming took 0 bases from V and 4 from J; bases not matched to a gene: 3. The CDR3 is 16 residues long. Sequencing was done on a sample of CD4+ T cells from blood buffy coats. This chain links TRBV5-1 with TRBJ2-3, with TRBD2 matching over 12 bases. This clonotype was obtained from a human donor in good health. Here the CDR3 reads CASSLAASGGADTQYF. DNA of the CDR3: TGCGCCAGCAGCTTGGCGGCTAGCGGGGGGGCAGATACGCAGTATTTT.